This TCR beta chain was observed in a study of blood T cell repertoires in COVID-19 (dated by TCRdb to about 2020). The study in broad terms: Samples from collaborators originated in the United States, Italy and Spain and spanned both the acute and convalescent phases of COVID-19. The dataset comprised deeply sampled blood TCRbeta repertoires from subjects exposed to, actively infected with, or recovered from COVID-19. The prospective study material was composed of cDNA or gDNA derived from T cells, B-cell-depleted T cells, or PBMCs. The sample metadata nearly always contained a de-identified subject ID, COVID-19 status, age in years and sex. Samples came from the ongoing ImmuneRACE study (first 160 participants) plus 1,254 subjects from 6 global collaborators. HLA class I and class II types, where available, came from metadata supplied by the sample provider rather than from assay-based typing. The repertoires were released in a freely available public database intended as a resource for research on the immune response to SARS-CoV-2. Overall study results and their limits: The quantity of clinical and demographic metadata differed by source and by participant and was supplied without curation.

On this clone itself: What antigen it recognizes has not been identified. Base quality data are lacking; no much larger clone is found one base away.

Whole blood was collected in K2EDTA tubes by collaborating institutions according to the institutions' own protocols. Collaborator samples were shipped for TCRbeta analysis as frozen whole blood, isolated PBMCs, or DNA extracted from either sample type. Cut back by 3 bases and 0 bases, the V and J ends lie 6 bases apart. Via the germline V gene (reference sequence), CDR1 is MNHEY and CDR2 SMNVEV. The CDR3 holds 14 amino acids from the cysteine to the phenylalanine. Kept here is only the CDR3 DNA, which spans 42 bases and is read in frame from base 1. The immunoSEQ Assay, a bias-controlled multiplex PCR, was used to amplify TCRbeta CDR3 regions from genomic DNA. From the authors' description of their analysis: Nucleated cell counts per sample were estimated from amplification of reference gene primers within the assay. To quantify the absolute abundance of each unique TCRbeta CDR3 rearrangement, sequence reads were collapsed and filtered. Productive Simpson clonality was computed per sample as the square root of Simpson's diversity index over productive rearrangements. TCRdb re-hosts the immuneACCESS table, in-frame sequences only. Its copies lack some clones; in the studies checked, an unresolved V gene accounts for under half of them, and the cause for the rest is not known. V and J calls and clone size come straight from that table; D and trimming were deduced from the DNA. This sample holds 70,000 to 95,000 clones; roughly 87% were observed only once. The top ten clonotypes cover approximately 2.2% of the sample.

Sequenced input: peripheral blood. The clonotype comes from a man aged 45 to 65 with acute or convalescent COVID-19. The chain joins TRBV27 to TRBJ2-1; the D gene cannot be named for sure. This receptor has the CDR3 CASSFFSSYNEQFF. The nucleotides read TGTGCCAGCAGTTTTTTCAGCTCCTACAATGAGCAGTTCTTC.